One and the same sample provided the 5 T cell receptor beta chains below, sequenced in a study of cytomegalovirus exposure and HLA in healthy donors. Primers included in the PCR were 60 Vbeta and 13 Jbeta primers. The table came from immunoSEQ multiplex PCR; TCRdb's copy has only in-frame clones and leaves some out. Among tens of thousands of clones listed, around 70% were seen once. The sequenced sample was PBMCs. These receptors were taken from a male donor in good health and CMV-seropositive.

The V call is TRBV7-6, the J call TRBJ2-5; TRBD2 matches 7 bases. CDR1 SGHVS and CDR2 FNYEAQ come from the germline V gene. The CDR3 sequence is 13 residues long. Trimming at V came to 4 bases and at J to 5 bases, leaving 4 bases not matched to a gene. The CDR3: CASSSGLKETQYF. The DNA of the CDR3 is TGTGCCAGCAGCTCGGGACTAAAGGAGACCCAGTACTTC.

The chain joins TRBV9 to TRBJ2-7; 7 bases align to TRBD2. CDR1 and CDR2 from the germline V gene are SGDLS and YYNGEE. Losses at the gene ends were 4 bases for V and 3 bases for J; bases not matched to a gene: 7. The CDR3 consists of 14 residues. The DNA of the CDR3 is TGTGCCAGCAGCTCGGGACTATCCGGCTACGAGCAGTACTTC. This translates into CASSSGLSGYEQYF.

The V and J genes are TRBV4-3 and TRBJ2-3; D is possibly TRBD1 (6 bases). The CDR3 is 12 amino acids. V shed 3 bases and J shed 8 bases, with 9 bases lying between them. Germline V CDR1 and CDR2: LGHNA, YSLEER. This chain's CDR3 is CASSHRDTTQYF. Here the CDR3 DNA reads TGCGCCAGCAGCCACCGGGACACTACGCAGTATTTT.

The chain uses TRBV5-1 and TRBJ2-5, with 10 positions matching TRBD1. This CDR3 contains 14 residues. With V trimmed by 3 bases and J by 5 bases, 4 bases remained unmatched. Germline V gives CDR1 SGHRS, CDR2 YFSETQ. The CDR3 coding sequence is TGCGCCAGCAGCTGGGGACAGGGGTGGGAGACCCAGTACTTC. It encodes CASSWGQGWETQYF.

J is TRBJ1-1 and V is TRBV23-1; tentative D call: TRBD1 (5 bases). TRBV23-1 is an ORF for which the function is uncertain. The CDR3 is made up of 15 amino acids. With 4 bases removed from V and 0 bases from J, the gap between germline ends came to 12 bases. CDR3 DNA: TGCGCCAGCAGTCTCGGGGGGAGGGTGAACACTGAAGCTTTCTTT. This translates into CASSLGGRVNTEAFF.